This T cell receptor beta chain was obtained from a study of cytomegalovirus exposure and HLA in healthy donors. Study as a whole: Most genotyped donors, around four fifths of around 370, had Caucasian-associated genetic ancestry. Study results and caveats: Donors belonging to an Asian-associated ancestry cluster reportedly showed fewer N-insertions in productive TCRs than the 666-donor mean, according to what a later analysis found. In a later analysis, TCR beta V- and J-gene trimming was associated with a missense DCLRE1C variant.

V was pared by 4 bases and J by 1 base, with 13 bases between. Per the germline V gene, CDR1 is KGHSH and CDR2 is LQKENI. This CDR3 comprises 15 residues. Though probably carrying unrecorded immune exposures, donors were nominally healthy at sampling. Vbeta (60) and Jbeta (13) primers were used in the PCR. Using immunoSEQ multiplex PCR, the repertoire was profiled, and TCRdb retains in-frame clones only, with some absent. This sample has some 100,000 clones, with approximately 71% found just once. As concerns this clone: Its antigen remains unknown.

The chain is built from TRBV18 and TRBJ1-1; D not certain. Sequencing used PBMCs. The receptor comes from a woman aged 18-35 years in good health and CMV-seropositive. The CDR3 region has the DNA TGTGCCAGCTCACGGAGGCGGGATGGGAACACTGAAGCTTTCTTT. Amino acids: CASSRRRDGNTEAFF.